Below are 19 T cell receptor beta chains sequenced from a single sample in a study of blood T cells in healthy people across ages. With a J-beta primer mix and a sample-barcoded 5' primer, a second PCR ran about 7 to 12 cycles. Using its own MiXCR run on the 5' RACE reads, TCRdb lists one record per CDR3 protein. The table includes 500,000 to 550,000 distinct CDR3 sequences, approximately 25% detected once. The same data also contributed to another study, on T cells of mothers and their children.

Sequencing input: blood. These receptors were collected from a boy between 10 and 17 years old in good health.

This chain's CDR3 is CSARGLTDTQYF. CDR3 DNA sequence: TGCAGTGCTAGGGGACTAACCGATACCCAGTACTTC. The genes are TRBV20-1 and TRBJ2-5; 7 bases line up with TRBD2. Looked up from germline, CDR1 is DFQATT and CDR2 is SNEGSKA (reference sequence). The V gene end was trimmed by 3 bases and the J gene end by 8 bases; junction bases not matched to a gene: 6. This CDR3 contains 12 residues.

This clonotype occurred once. This chain connects TRBV20-1 to TRBJ1-1; D remains unclear. Per germline, CDR1 DFQATT and CDR2 SNEGSKA (reference sequence). The CDR3 spans 13 residues. The germline V and J ends were trimmed by 3 bases and 0 bases, with 8 bases remaining between them. The CDR3 here is CSARVLVNTEAFF. In nucleotides, the CDR3 is TGCAGTGCTAGGGTGCTAGTGAACACTGAAGCTTTCTTT.

The genes are TRBV20-1 and TRBJ2-1; D uncertain. The germline V gene encodes CDR1 DFQATT and CDR2 SNEGSKA (reference sequence). V was trimmed by 0 bases and J by 4 bases, leaving 7 bases between them. This CDR3 has 13 residues. In nucleotides, the CDR3 is TGCAGTGCTAGAGAGGCAGGATACAATGAGCAGTTCTTC. Protein product: CSAREAGYNEQFF.

V is TRBV10-3 and J is TRBJ2-5, with 10 bases fitting TRBD1. This CDR3 region has 20 residues. V lost 6 bases and J lost 1; bases outside the gene matches: 20. CDR1 and CDR2 (germline): ENHRY, SYGVKD. The CDR3 protein is CAISGTPGQGRGYLQETQYF. The DNA for the CDR3 is TGTGCCATCAGCGGGACTCCGGGACAGGGGAGGGGGTATCTCCAAGAGACCCAGTACTTC.

CDR3 nucleotides: TGTGCCAGCTCTCCAATCGGGGTGGAATATGAAAAACTGTTTTTT. Amino acids: CASSPIGVEYEKLFF. The V call is TRBV18, the J call TRBJ1-4; no clear D gene. The V gene lost 6 bases and the J gene lost 6 bases, with 17 bases spanning the gap. Per germline, CDR1 KGHSH and CDR2 LQKENI. The CDR3 spans 15 residues.

This clonotype came up a few times. The chain uses TRBV7-2 and TRBJ2-1; 9 nucleotides line up with TRBD2. There are 19 residues in the CDR3. J was trimmed by 0 bases and V by 5 bases; bases with no gene match: 14. Germline values: CDR1 SGHTA, CDR2 FQGNSA. The chain's CDR3 is CASSPRGRLADSSYNEQFF. The CDR3 DNA reads TGTGCCAGCAGCCCCCGGGGGAGACTAGCGGACAGCTCCTACAATGAGCAGTTCTTC.

This clonotype was counted between two and nine times. V usage is TRBV11-2 and J usage is TRBJ2-5; 10 bases map to TRBD2. The DNA end is more similar to TRBJ2-1, so the J call may be wrong. The CDR3 loop spans 15 amino acids. Germline CDR1 is SGHAT and CDR2 is FQNNGV. The CDR3 here is CASSPWSGGADEQFF. Here the CDR3 DNA reads TGTGCCAGCAGCCCGTGGAGCGGGGGGGCCGATGAGCAGTTCTTC.

As for this clonotype: Relative to the germline gene, one junction end is altered; a read error may explain this. The rearrangement links TRBV7-9 to TRBJ2-6; TRBD1 or TRBD2 may be the D gene (5 bases each). Germline-derived CDR1 and CDR2 are SEHNR and FQNEAQ (reference sequence). The CDR3 is 16 amino acids. In DNA form, the CDR3 reads TGTGCCAGCAGCTTAGTTAGTGTCTCTGGGGGCAACGTCCTGACTTTC. This sequence encodes CASSLVSVSGGNVLTF.

The chain is built from TRBV29-1 and TRBJ1-5; 8 nucleotides agree with TRBD1. Germline CDR1 SQVTM, CDR2 ANQGSEA. This CDR3 is 13 amino acids long. After removal of 6 bases from V and 5 bases from J, the junction contained 6 bases not matched to a gene. CDR3 amino acids: CSVETGDYQPQHF. The DNA for the CDR3 is TGCAGCGTCGAGACAGGGGATTATCAGCCCCAGCATTTT.

This clonotype occurred a few times. The rearrangement links TRBV4-3 to TRBJ2-3; 10 bases map to TRBD2. Germline CDR1 is LGHNA and CDR2 is YSLEER. There are 17 residues in the CDR3. V dropped 3 bases and J dropped 2; count of bases not matched to a gene: 8. In nucleotides, the CDR3 is TGCGCCAGCAGCCATACAACAGCGGGGGGGCCCACAGATACGCAGTATTTT. This encodes CASSHTTAGGPTDTQYF.

In this sample, this clonotype turned up a few times. The CDR3 spells CASSLAESGRAVEQYF. In DNA, the CDR3 is TGTGCCAGCAGCTTAGCGGAGAGCGGGAGGGCCGTCGAGCAGTACTTC. The V gene is TRBV7-9, the J gene TRBJ2-7; 10 nucleotides match TRBD2. J gave up 6 bases and V 0 bases, and 8 bases lay outside the gene matches. The CDR3 has 16 residues. Germline V gives CDR1 SEHNR, CDR2 FQNEAQ (reference sequence).

The chain joins TRBV7-3 to TRBJ2-4, with TRBD1 matching over 10 bases. The CDR3 is made up of 14 amino acids. Germline V gene data show CDR1 as SGHTA and CDR2 as FQGTGA. V shed 4 bases, J shed 8 bases, and the junction held 5 bases outside the gene matches. The CDR3 DNA follows: TGTGCCAGCAGCTCGACAGGGGGCCTGGACATTCAGTACTTC. Translated: CASSSTGGLDIQYF. The full variable domain, its missing parts supplied by reference TRBV7-3 and TRBJ2-4, is GAGVSQTPSNKVTEKGKYVELRCDPISGHTALYWYRQSLGQGPEFLIYFQGTGAADDSGLPNDRFFAVRPEGSVSTLKIQRTERGDSAVYLCASSSTGGLDIQYFGAGTRLSVL.

At least ten counts were recorded for this clonotype. The chain uses TRBV7-9 and TRBJ2-5; unclear D gene. CDR3 size: 15 residues. Trimming shortened V by 2 bases and J by 1 base, and 11 bases separated the two germline ends. Germline assignment: CDR1 SEHNR and CDR2 FQNEAQ (reference sequence). CDR3: CASSLRVGIQETQYF. CDR3 nucleotide sequence: TGTGCCAGCAGCTTAAGGGTAGGGATCCAAGAGACCCAGTACTTC. The entire variable domain, with the rest obtained from reference TRBV7-9 and TRBJ2-5, is as follows: DTGVSQNPRHKITKRGQNVTFRCDPISEHNRLYWYRQTLGQGPEFLTYFQNEAQLEKSRLLSDRFSAERPKGSFSTLEIQRTEQGDSAMYLCASSLRVGIQETQYFGPGTRLLVL.

This clonotype was counted a few times. The chain has TRBV13 and TRBJ1-1; no firm D call. The germline CDR1 and CDR2 sequences are PRHDT and FYEKMQ (reference sequence). The CDR3 totals 15 residues. The germline V and J ends were trimmed by 5 bases and 1 base, with 14 bases remaining between them. The CDR3 DNA is TGTGCCAGCAGCCATCGCTCGGAACCGAACACTGAAGCTTTCTTT. Translating gives CASSHRSEPNTEAFF.

This clonotype showed up just a few times. This chain joins TRBV4-1 and TRBJ2-6; tentatively, D is TRBD2 (5 bases). The CDR3 consists of 17 residues. Per germline, CDR1 MGHRA and CDR2 YSYEKL. V lost 0 bases, J lost 3 bases, and 12 bases lay in between. The CDR3 protein is CASSQDQGGGGANVLTF. The DNA for the CDR3 is TGCGCCAGCAGCCAAGATCAAGGTGGAGGTGGGGCCAACGTCCTGACTTTC.

This clonotype was detected once. This sequence joins TRBV28 and TRBJ2-1, with 10 positions matching TRBD1. The end of the DNA is better explained by TRBJ2-7, so the J call may be wrong. CDR3 size: 13 residues. Germline-derived CDR1 and CDR2 are MDHEN and SYDVKM. As DNA, the CDR3 is TGTGCCAGCAGGACAGGGGGCTTCGAGGAGCAGTACTTC. Translated, it gives CASRTGGFEEQYF.

The chain couples TRBV28 to TRBJ2-3; 8 nucleotides agree with TRBD2. The CDR3 runs to 16 residues. J lost 1 base, V lost 3 bases, and 6 bases had no gene match. Germline V lookup: CDR1 MDHEN, CDR2 SYDVKM. The CDR3 nucleotides read TGTGCCAGCAGTTTTGCTAGCGGGTATGGCACAGATACGCAGTATTTT. Protein product: CASSFASGYGTDTQYF.

In its sample, this clonotype was seen a few times. The chain carries TRBV6-2 or TRBV6-3 and TRBJ2-5, with TRBD2 matching over 11 bases. The last part of the DNA fits TRBJ2-7 better; the J call may be wrong. Germline V lookup: CDR1 MNHEY, CDR2 SVGEGT. The CDR3 is 14 amino acids. The CDR3 loop is CATDTSGSTYEQYF. CDR3 bases: TGTGCCACCGATACTAGCGGGAGTACCTACGAGCAGTACTTC.

The chain is built from TRBV28 and TRBJ2-3, with D perhaps matching TRBD2 (6 bases). V lost 1 base, J lost 1 base, and 9 bases lay in between. Germline lookup yields CDR1 MDHEN and CDR2 SYDVKM. This CDR3 comprises 15 residues. The CDR3: CASSLLQRGTDTQYF. CDR3 bases: TGTGCCAGCAGTTTATTACAGCGGGGCACAGATACGCAGTATTTT.